These 30 T cell receptor beta chains originate from one sample sequenced in a study of CD8+CD57+ T cells in acquired aplastic anemia (dated by TCRdb to the late 2010s). The listed sequencing device is Illumina HiSeq 2000. Genomic DNA served as template for TCR beta VDJ combination and CDR3 sequence profiling. TCRdb redid the processing of the public reads, applying fastp at Q25 and MiXCR, and retained in-frame beta chains. Records with the same CDR3 protein are collapsed into one entry carrying the most frequent genes and DNA. The sample data list some 120,000 distinct CDR3 sequences, and about half of these were observed just once. Of the sample, about 2.5% is held by the ten largest clones. The sequencing sample was made of sorted CD4+, CD8+, or CD8+CD57+ T cells (not recorded which) from PBMCs. The receptor source for this set is a human donor in good health, serving as a control.

This clonotype was observed many times. The chain recombines TRBV7-2 with TRBJ2-1; maybe TRBD1 (6 bases). V was clipped by 1 base and J by 9 bases, with 19 bases between them. The CDR3 loop spans 16 amino acids. Germline V lookup: CDR1 SGHTA, CDR2 FQGNSA. In nucleotides, the CDR3 is TGTGCCAGCAGCTTAGTTGGGGGCCTGACAGAGGTTGAGCAGTTCTTC. This sequence encodes CASSLVGGLTEVEQFF.

The J gene is TRBJ1-6, the V gene TRBV7-3; 10 positions agree with TRBD1. This CDR3 contains 14 residues. V shed 1 base and J 9 bases; nucleotides not matched to a gene: 0. Germline CDR1 reads SGHTA; CDR2 reads FQGTGA. This chain's CDR3 is CASSLRDRGSPLHF. CDR3 bases: TGTGCCAGCAGCTTAAGGGACAGGGGTTCACCCCTCCACTTT.

The chain combines TRBV10-3 with TRBJ2-7; perhaps TRBD1 as D (6 bases). Trimming removed 2 bases at V and 2 bases at J, with 10 bases between. Germline assignment: CDR1 ENHRY and CDR2 SYGVKD. The CDR3 sequence is 14 residues long. This chain's CDR3 is CAISERGQTYEQYF. CDR3 nucleotides: TGTGCCATCAGTGAGAGAGGACAGACCTACGAGCAGTACTTC.

This clonotype has a count of ten or more. The chain is built from TRBV12-3 or TRBV12-4 and TRBJ2-3, with 9 bases lining up with TRBD2. J gave up 7 bases and V 3 bases, and 8 bases lay outside the gene matches. This CDR3 spans 15 amino acids. The CDR3 here is CASSLGGGAGYTQYF. The CDR3, as DNA: TGTGCCAGCAGTTTGGGCGGGGGGGCCGGTTATACGCAGTATTTT.

V is TRBV19 and J is TRBJ2-1; 9 nucleotides agree with TRBD1. The CDR3 consists of 15 residues. V shed 6 bases, J shed 6 bases, and the junction held 9 bases outside the gene matches. The germline V gene has CDR1 LNHDA and CDR2 SQIVND (reference sequence). The CDR3 region has the DNA TGTGCCAGTAGCACTGGAGGGACAGGGAGCAATGAGCAGTTCTTC. Translating gives CASSTGGTGSNEQFF. Full variable domain (missing parts from reference TRBV19 and TRBJ2-1): DGGITQSPKYLFRKEGQNVTLSCEQNLNHDAMYWYRQDPGQGLRLIYYSQIVNDFQKGDIAEGYSVSREKKESFPLTVTSAQKNPTAFYLCASSTGGTGSNEQFFGPGTRLTVL.

This chain uses TRBV19 with TRBJ2-2, with a weak D call TRBD2 (5 bases). The CDR3 sequence is 16 residues long. The V gene's germline CDR1 is LNHDA and CDR2 SQIVND (reference sequence). V lost 5 bases, J lost 1 base, and 14 bases lay in between. The CDR3 nucleotides read TGTGCCAGTAGTCCCCCGGGATGGAAGAACACCGGGGAGCTGTTTTTT. This gives the protein CASSPPGWKNTGELFF.

This clonotype was counted only a few times. The chain couples TRBV6-5 to TRBJ2-7; tentatively, D is TRBD1 or TRBD2 (5 bases each). CDR1 is MNHEY, CDR2 SVGAGI, per germline. V dropped 2 bases and J dropped 5 bases, with 16 bases sitting between them. The CDR3 sequence is 15 residues long. The CDR3 region is CASSYLRAGNNEQYF. Here the CDR3 DNA reads TGTGCCAGCAGTTACCTGCGGGCAGGGAACAACGAGCAGTACTTC.

In its sample, this clonotype was seen many times. V gene TRBV6-1 combines with J gene TRBJ2-5; the match to TRBD2 covers 11 bases. This CDR3 is 14 amino acids long. CDR1 is MNHNS and CDR2 is SASEGT in the germline V gene. V was pared by 7 bases and J by 5 bases, with 6 bases of the junction left unmatched. The DNA for the CDR3 is TGTGCCAGCAAACTAGCGGGGGCCCTGGAGACCCAGTACTTC. This sequence encodes CASKLAGALETQYF.

This clonotype has more than one count but fewer than ten. This rearrangement joins TRBV11-2 to TRBJ2-7; D is unresolved. V was pared by 2 bases and J by 0 bases, with 5 bases between. This CDR3 spans 13 amino acids. Germline V gene lookup returns CDR1 SGHAT and CDR2 FQNNGV. The CDR3 region is CASSLRSSYEQYF. DNA for the CDR3: TGTGCCAGCAGCTTACGATCCTCCTACGAGCAGTACTTC.

This clonotype was counted at least ten times. This chain links TRBV6-1 with TRBJ2-3, with TRBD2 identical over 8 bases. CDR1 is MNHNS and CDR2 is SASEGT in the germline V gene. The V and J ends lost 6 bases and 5 bases, in that order; junction bases with no gene match: 10. CDR3 length equals 15 residues. The CDR3 DNA follows: TGTGCCAGCAGAAAACGGGGGGGCCTGGGAGATACGCAGTATTTT. As protein: CASRKRGGLGDTQYF.

This clonotype was seen many times. The chain couples TRBV20-1 to TRBJ1-6; D is possibly TRBD1 (5 bases). V shed 0 bases and J shed 6 bases, with 15 bases lying between them. CDR3 length: 16 residues. Germline V gene lookup returns CDR1 DFQATT and CDR2 SNEGSKA (reference sequence). The CDR3 bases are TGCAGTGCTAGAGAAATGGGGGGGGGTGGTAATTCACCCCTCCACTTT. This sequence encodes CSAREMGGGGNSPLHF.

The rearrangement joins TRBV7-2 to TRBJ2-1, with 10 bases matching TRBD2. CDR1 and CDR2 from the germline V gene are SGHTA and FQGNSA. V lost 6 bases and J lost 6; bases outside the gene matches: 11. The CDR3 runs to 16 residues. CDR3 amino acids: CASSRSGGPRGNEQFF. The CDR3 coding sequence is TGTGCCAGCAGTCGTAGCGGGGGGCCTAGGGGCAATGAGCAGTTCTTC.

This clonotype occurred many times. V usage is TRBV5-1 and J usage is TRBJ1-1, with D perhaps matching TRBD1 (5 bases). Germline loops: CDR1 SGHRS, CDR2 YFSETQ. The CDR3 sequence is 14 residues long. V lost 4 bases, J lost 1 base, and 11 bases lay in between. CDR3 region: CASSRTQKNTEAFF. The DNA for the CDR3 is TGCGCCAGCAGCCGGACACAAAAGAACACTGAAGCTTTCTTT.

This clonotype has a count of ten or more. J is TRBJ1-5 and V is TRBV6-1, with TRBD1 as a possible D gene (6 bases). V shed 6 bases and J shed 2 bases, with 14 bases lying between them. This CDR3 has 15 amino acids. The germline CDR1 and CDR2 sequences are MNHNS and SASEGT. CDR3 loop: CASRLQGQGNQPQHF. The CDR3 nucleotides are TGTGCCAGCAGATTACAGGGCCAAGGCAATCAGCCCCAGCATTTT.

The chain uses TRBV19 and TRBJ2-2; D is unclear. This CDR3 is 10 amino acids long. Trimming cost V 4 bases and J 6 bases, with 0 bases left between them. Germline CDR1 is LNHDA and CDR2 is SQIVND (reference sequence). CDR3 residues: CASSTGELFF. Written as DNA, the CDR3 is TGTGCCAGTAGTACCGGGGAGCTGTTTTTT.

This clonotype was counted a few times. The V gene is TRBV5-6, the J gene TRBJ1-2; D uncertain. Deletions cut 3 bases from V and 0 bases from J, with 6 bases between. Germline V lookup: CDR1 SGHDT, CDR2 YYEEEE. The CDR3 has 13 amino acids. The CDR3 nucleotides read TGTGCCAGCAGCTCCGGGGCTAACTATGGCTACACCTTC. Amino acids: CASSSGANYGYTF.

To note about this clonotype: A much larger clonotype is one base distant, so this may be a read error. The chain recombines TRBV2 with TRBJ2-4, with 10 bases that match TRBD2. This CDR3 has 17 amino acids. In germline, CDR1 is SNHLY, CDR2 FYNNEI. CDR3 in amino acids: CASSEEIAGGTKNIRYF. The CDR3 DNA sequence: TGTGCCAGCAGTGAAGAGATAGCGGGGGGTACGAAAAACATTCGGTACTTC.

The table lists this clonotype with many counts. For the CDR3, the DNA is TGTGCCAGCAGTGAAATCGGGACAAGAGGGAATGAGCAGTTCTTC. Residues: CASSEIGTRGNEQFF. This chain joins TRBV6-1 and TRBJ2-1; D is possibly TRBD1 (6 bases). This CDR3 region has 15 residues. Germline-derived CDR1 and CDR2 are MNHNS and SASEGT. V was trimmed by 2 bases and J by 7 bases, leaving 15 bases between them.

This clonotype was seen repeatedly, ten times or more. The rearrangement uses TRBV12-3 or TRBV12-4 and TRBJ1-6; 7 bases map to TRBD1. V was clipped by 2 bases and J by 6 bases; unmatched bases: 4. This CDR3 is built from 15 residues. This CDR3 reads CASSLKQGRNSPLHF. The CDR3 bases are TGTGCCAGCAGTTTAAAACAGGGGCGTAATTCACCCCTCCACTTT.

With regard to this clonotype: The junction departs from the called germline gene at one end, perhaps through a read error. The rearrangement uses TRBV20-1 and TRBJ1-1; the D is unclear. Germline values: CDR1 DFQATT, CDR2 SNEGSKA (reference sequence). This CDR3 is 12 amino acids long. The CDR3 nucleotides are TGCAGTGCTAACATAATTAGGTCAGAGGCTTCCTTT. Encoded protein: CSANIIRSEASF.

About this clonotype itself: An end of the junction does not agree with germline; a read error may underlie this. The chain has TRBV4-2 and TRBJ1-1, with unresolved D. From germline, CDR1 is LGHNA and CDR2 YNFKEQ. The CDR3 covers 13 residues. CDR3 sequence: CASSQESVSSSLF. CDR3 sequence (DNA): TGTGCCAGCAGCCAAGAATCCGTGAGTAGTTCTCTCTTT.

As DNA, the CDR3 is TGTGCCACGGGCATCGATCAGCCCCAGCATTTT. Residues: CATGIDQPQHF. The chain uses TRBV24-1 and TRBJ1-5; D remains ambiguous. The CDR3 covers 11 residues. Trimming left V 10 bases short and J 5 bases short, with 8 bases between. Germline loops: CDR1 KGHDR, CDR2 SFDVKD.

This clonotype has a count of ten or more. The rearrangement links TRBV19 to TRBJ2-1; 12 nucleotides line up with TRBD2. The germline V gene has CDR1 LNHDA and CDR2 SQIVND (reference sequence). Trimming removed 2 bases from V and 2 bases from J; junction bases left unmatched: 1. The CDR3 totals 16 residues. The CDR3 spells CASSITSGGPYNEQFF. The CDR3 DNA is TGTGCCAGTAGTATAACTAGCGGGGGGCCCTACAATGAGCAGTTCTTC.

CDR3 loop: CASSLDASPLHF. The CDR3 DNA is TGTGCCAGCAGCCTCGACGCTTCACCCCTCCACTTT. The rearrangement uses TRBV7-9 and TRBJ1-6, with D unresolved. V was shortened by 5 bases and J by 9 bases, with 8 bases between the two germline ends. Germline loops: CDR1 SEHNR, CDR2 FQNEAQ (reference sequence). The CDR3 length is 12 residues.

This clonotype is a singleton in its sample. The chain recombines TRBV10-3 with TRBJ1-5, with 7 bases matching TRBD1. V lost 6 bases to trimming and J lost 5 bases; unmatched junction nucleotides: 10. CDR1 is ENHRY and CDR2 is SYGVKD in the germline V gene. The CDR3 is 15 amino acids. CDR3 amino acids: CAIRATGNNYQPQHF. CDR3 DNA sequence: TGTGCCATCAGAGCGACAGGGAACAACTATCAGCCCCAGCATTTT.

This chain links TRBV3-1 with TRBJ2-7, with 8 positions matching TRBD1. The V segment lost 4 bases and the J segment 5 bases; nucleotides outside the gene matches: 7. Germline V gives CDR1 LGHDT, CDR2 YNNKEL (reference sequence). There are 14 residues in the CDR3. CDR3 nucleotides: TGTGCCAGCAGCCCCAGGGGGCTCTTAGACGAGCAGTACTTC. Amino acid sequence: CASSPRGLLDEQYF.

V gene TRBV15 combines with J gene TRBJ2-1; 9 nucleotides agree with TRBD1. The CDR3 has 15 amino acids. The germline V gene encodes CDR1 LNHNV and CDR2 YYDKDF (reference sequence). The junction had 4 bases not matched to a gene; V was cut back by 1 base and J by 6 bases. CDR3 sequence reads: CATSRAGTGTNEQFF. Written as DNA, the CDR3 is TGTGCCACCAGCAGAGCTGGGACAGGGACCAATGAGCAGTTCTTC.

This chain connects TRBV11-2 to TRBJ2-3, with 11 bases that match TRBD2. CDR3 size: 17 residues. The V segment lost 4 bases and the J segment 2 bases; nucleotides outside the gene matches: 8. Germline values: CDR1 SGHAT, CDR2 FQNNGV. Here the CDR3 reads CASSWPTSGGPTDTQYF. CDR3 coding DNA: TGTGCCAGCAGCTGGCCCACTAGCGGGGGCCCCACAGATACGCAGTATTTT.

The sample holds a few counts of this clonotype. A junction boundary mismatches the germline segment, possibly from a read error. The genes are TRBV7-6 and TRBJ2-7; weak D call: TRBD2 (5 bases). Germline V gene sequence: CDR1 SGHVS, CDR2 FNYEAQ. The CDR3 covers 13 residues. The CDR3 is CASGSQPSYEQYF. For the CDR3, the DNA is TGCGCCAGCGGCTCTCAGCCGTCCTACGAGCAGTACTTC.

The chain combines TRBV11-3 with TRBJ2-1; tentative D call: TRBD2 (6 bases). The ends were cut back, 5 bases at V and 8 bases at J, with 22 bases in the middle. CDR3 length equals 16 residues. Germline values: CDR1 SGHNT, CDR2 YENEEA. The CDR3 nucleotides read TGTGCCAGCAGCCTCGGGGGTACATCCGGACGCGATGAGCAGTTCTTC. This gives the protein CASSLGGTSGRDEQFF. Full variable domain (outside the CDR3, taken from reference TRBV11-3 and TRBJ2-1): EAGVVQSPRYKIIEKKQPVAFWCNPISGHNTLYWYLQNLGQGPELLIRYENEEAVDDSQLPKDRFSAERLKGVDSTLKIQPAELGDSAVYLCASSLGGTSGRDEQFFGPGTRLTVL.